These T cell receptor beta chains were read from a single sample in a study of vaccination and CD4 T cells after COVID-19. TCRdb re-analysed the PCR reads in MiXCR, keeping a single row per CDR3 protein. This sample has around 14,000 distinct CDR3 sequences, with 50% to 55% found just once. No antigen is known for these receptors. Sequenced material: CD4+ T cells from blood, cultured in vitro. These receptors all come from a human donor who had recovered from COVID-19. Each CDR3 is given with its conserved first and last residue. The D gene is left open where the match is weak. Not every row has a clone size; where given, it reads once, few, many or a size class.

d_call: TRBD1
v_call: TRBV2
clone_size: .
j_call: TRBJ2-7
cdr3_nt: TGTGCCAGCAGTGGGCGGGCGGACAGGGGGCTCTACGAGCAGTACTTC
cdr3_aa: CASSGRADRGLYEQYF

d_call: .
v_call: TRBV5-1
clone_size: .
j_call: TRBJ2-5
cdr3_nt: TGCGCCAGCAGCAACCCGGGGGCGAAGGAGACCCAGTACTTC
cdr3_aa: CASSNPGAKETQYF

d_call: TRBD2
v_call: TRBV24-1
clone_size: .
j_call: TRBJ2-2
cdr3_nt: TGTGCCACCAGTGATACCGGGACTAGCGGGAGGGCCGGTTTTACCGGGGAGCTGTTTTTT
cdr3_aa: CATSDTGTSGRAGFTGELFF

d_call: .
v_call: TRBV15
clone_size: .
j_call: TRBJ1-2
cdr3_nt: TGTGCCACCAGCAGAGATTCGAGGCAGGGGCAAGGCTACACCTTC
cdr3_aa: CATSRDSRQGQGYTF

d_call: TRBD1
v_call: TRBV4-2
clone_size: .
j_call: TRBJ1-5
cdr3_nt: TGTGCCAGCAGCCCGGACAGGGCTACGAATCAGCCCCAGCATTTT
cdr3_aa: CASSPDRATNQPQHF

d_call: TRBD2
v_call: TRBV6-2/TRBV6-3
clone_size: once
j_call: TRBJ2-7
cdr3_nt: TGTGCCAGCAATCGCGGGAGTGGGAGTGAGCAGTACTTC
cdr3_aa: CASNRGSGSEQYF

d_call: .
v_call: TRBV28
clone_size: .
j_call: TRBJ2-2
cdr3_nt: TGTGCCAGCACCCCCCTGGCCGGGGGTGACGCGAACACCGGGGAGCTGTTTTTT
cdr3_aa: CASTPLAGGDANTGELFF

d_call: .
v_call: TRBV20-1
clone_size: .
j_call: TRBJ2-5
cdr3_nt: TGCAGTGCCACACATGTTCGGGCGAGGCGGACCCAGTACTTC
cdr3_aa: CSATHVRARRTQYF

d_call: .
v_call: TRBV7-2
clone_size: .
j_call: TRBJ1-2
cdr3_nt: TGTGCCAGCAGCTTAGGACGGTTCGATGGCTACACCTTC
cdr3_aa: CASSLGRFDGYTF

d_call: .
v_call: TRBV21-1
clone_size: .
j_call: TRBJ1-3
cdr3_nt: TGTGCCAGCAGCAAAACGGGTCATCCCGACGGAAACACCATATATTTT
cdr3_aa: CASSKTGHPDGNTIYF

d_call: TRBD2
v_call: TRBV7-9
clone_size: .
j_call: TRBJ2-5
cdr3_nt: TGTGCCACCTCGGGACTAGCGGGAGGACCCGGAGAGACCCAGTACTTC
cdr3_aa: CATSGLAGGPGETQYF

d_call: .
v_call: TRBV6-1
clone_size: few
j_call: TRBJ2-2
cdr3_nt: TGTGCCAGCAGTGAATCCGGATCAGCCGGGGAGCTGTTTTTT
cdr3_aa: CASSESGSAGELFF

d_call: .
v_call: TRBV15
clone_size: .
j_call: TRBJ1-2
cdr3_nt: TGTGCCACCAGCAGGCGGCTCACACCCGATGGCTACACCTTC
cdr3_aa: CATSRRLTPDGYTF

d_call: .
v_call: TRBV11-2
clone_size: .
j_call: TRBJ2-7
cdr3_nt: TGTGCCGGCAGCTTAAACATGGACAGGCAGTACTTC
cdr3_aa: CAGSLNMDRQYF